This T cell receptor (beta chain) was recorded in a study of shared clonotypes between healthy human individuals. Germline CDR1 reads SGHRS; CDR2 reads YFSETQ. This CDR3 region has 15 residues. V dropped 4 bases and J dropped 3; count of bases not matched to a gene: 5. As for this clone: Other nucleotide sequences from this sample produce the same CDR3.

Measured with immunoSEQ multiplex PCR; TCRdb has only the in-frame clones, and not every one. The table lists roughly 2.5 million clones, around nine tenths of them singletons. The chain joins TRBV5-1 to TRBJ2-3, with TRBD1 matching 10 bases. The sequence came from a man aged 18-30 years in good health. The sequenced material came from naive CD4+ T cells sorted from blood. The subset is: CD45RA+ positively selected. CDR3: CASSRQGAGTDTQYF. In nucleotides, the CDR3 is TGCGCCAGCAGCCGACAGGGGGCCGGTACAGATACGCAGTATTTT.